Presented here are 15 T cell receptor beta chains from one specimen sequenced in a study of vaccination effects on CD4 cells after COVID-19. No cognate antigen is known for these TCRs. TCRdb's copy holds only in-frame clones and misses some; the assay was immunoSEQ multiplex PCR. The data hold over 25,000 clones, with about 79% observed a single time. Antigen-specific CD4+ T cells were first expanded with viral peptide pools by the ViraFEST assay and only then sequenced. Culture lasted roughly 9 days before CD4+ T cell isolation. The vaccine given was either BNT162b2 or mRNA-1273, in two doses. The sample was CD4+ T cells from PBMCs cultured with SARS-CoV-2 spike peptides, taken after COVID-19 vaccination. The source of these receptors is a human donor who received a COVID-19 vaccine. Some clones in this sample may be carry-over from other donors' samples.

This chain uses TRBV7-9 with TRBJ1-1, with no clear D. Germline values: CDR1 SEHNR, CDR2 FQNEAQ (reference sequence). The V gene lost 3 bases and the J gene lost 4 bases, with 12 bases spanning the gap. This CDR3 is 14 amino acids long. CDR3 nucleotide sequence: TGTGCCAGCAGCTTTGAGGGCGAGGGCACTGAAGCTTTCTTT. Amino acids: CASSFEGEGTEAFF.

The chain joins TRBV4-2 to TRBJ1-1, with TRBD1 matching over 8 bases. The junction had 4 bases not matched to a gene; V was cut back by 3 bases and J by 4 bases. The CDR3 runs 14 residues. The germline V gene encodes CDR1 LGHNA and CDR2 YNFKEQ. The CDR3 spells CASSQPGGGTEAFF. CDR3 nucleotide sequence: TGTGCCAGCAGCCAGCCAGGGGGCGGCACTGAAGCTTTCTTT.

The chain carries TRBV28 and TRBJ1-6; possibly TRBD1 for D (5 bases). CDR1 is MDHEN and CDR2 is SYDVKM in the germline V gene. CDR3 length: 18 residues. Deletions cut 5 bases from V and 0 bases from J, with 17 bases between. CDR3 sequence reads: CASSHSQGIGSYNSPLHF. In DNA, the CDR3 is TGTGCCAGCAGTCATTCTCAGGGAATTGGCTCCTATAATTCACCCCTCCACTTT.

This clone has a handful of counts. The rearrangement uses TRBV5-1 and TRBJ1-5; D gene unclear. Germline V CDR1 and CDR2: SGHRS, YFSETQ. Trimming cost V 0 bases and J 4 bases, with 8 bases left between them. The CDR3 covers 14 residues. The CDR3 reads CASSLVAGNQPQHF. Written as DNA, the CDR3 is TGCGCCAGCAGCTTGGTGGCGGGGAATCAGCCCCAGCATTTT.

The V and J genes are TRBV14 and TRBJ2-1; D is ambiguous. CDR1 and CDR2 from the germline V gene are SGHDN and FVKESK. The V end was cut by 6 bases, the J end by 7 bases, with 16 bases between. The CDR3 is 14 amino acids. CDR3 DNA sequence: TGTGCCAGCAGTTTGATGAGGTTCGGGAATGAGCAGTTCTTC. Translated: CASSLMRFGNEQFF.

CDR3 amino acids: CASSPTEQPQHF. CDR3 sequence (DNA): TGTGCCAGCAGTCCGACAGAACAGCCCCAGCATTTT. The J gene is TRBJ1-5, the V gene TRBV12-3 or TRBV12-4; D possibly corresponds to TRBD1 (5 bases). Trimming removed 5 bases at V and 7 bases at J, with 9 bases between. CDR3 length: 12 residues.

This clone was recorded only once. This chain joins TRBV28 and TRBJ1-1; 7 nucleotides match TRBD1. Germline-derived CDR1 and CDR2 are MDHEN and SYDVKM. The ends lost 1 base at V and 10 bases at J; junction bases unmatched: 6. The CDR3 is 13 amino acids. The CDR3 protein is CASSLSGGIRAFF. The CDR3 nucleotides read TGTGCCAGCAGTTTATCAGGGGGTATTCGAGCTTTCTTT.

Within the sample, this clone is medium-sized. The gene calls are TRBV7-8 and TRBJ1-6; D remains unclear. V dropped 5 bases and J dropped 4 bases, with 12 bases sitting between them. Germline V gene sequence: CDR1 SGHVS, CDR2 FQNEAQ. CDR3 size: 15 residues. The DNA of the CDR3 is TGTGCCAGCAGCCACGGAGACGGATATAATTCACCCCTCCACTTT. Amino acids: CASSHGDGYNSPLHF.

This clone is classed as medium-sized. The V call is TRBV7-9, the J call TRBJ2-5; weak D call: TRBD1 (6 bases). The CDR3 covers 16 residues. Trimming stripped 1 base from V and 2 bases from J, with 14 bases between. Per germline, CDR1 SEHNR and CDR2 FQNEAQ (reference sequence). This CDR3 is CASSLGRGLGQETQYF. The CDR3 bases are TGTGCCAGCAGCTTAGGCAGGGGTTTGGGGCAAGAGACCCAGTACTTC.

V usage is TRBV24-1 and J usage is TRBJ1-2; perhaps TRBD1 as D (5 bases). The V gene's germline CDR1 is KGHDR and CDR2 SFDVKD. This CDR3 contains 15 residues. The V end lost 3 bases, the J end lost 4 bases, and 14 bases lay between the germline ends. The CDR3 coding sequence is TGTGCCACCAGTGATAGGACACAAGCCCCCTATGGCTACACCTTC. The encoded protein is CATSDRTQAPYGYTF.

This sequence joins TRBV4-1 and TRBJ1-6; D is unresolved. The V gene lost 1 base and the J gene lost 6 bases, with 10 bases spanning the gap. CDR1 and CDR2 from the germline V gene are MGHRA and YSYEKL. This CDR3 has 15 amino acids. The CDR3 protein is CASSQVWLSNSPLHF. In DNA, the CDR3 is TGCGCCAGCAGCCAAGTGTGGCTAAGTAATTCACCCCTCCACTTT.

The chain links TRBV19 to TRBJ1-6; possible D gene TRBD1, 6 bases. Trimming pared 6 bases from V and 6 bases from J, leaving 18 bases between. This CDR3 has 16 amino acids. The germline CDR1 and CDR2 sequences are LNHDA and SQIVND (reference sequence). For the CDR3, the DNA is TGTGCCAGTAGGGTGCCCACAGGAGGGGGTAATTCACCCCTCCACTTT. It encodes CASRVPTGGGNSPLHF.

This chain links TRBV3-1 (or the pseudogene TRBV3-2) with TRBJ2-7; D ambiguous. The CDR3 has 15 residues. Germline V CDR1 and CDR2: LGHDT, YNNKEL (reference sequence). The V end was cut by 4 bases, the J end by 1 base, with 14 bases between. The DNA for the CDR3 is TGTGCCAGCAGCCCGAGATACGACTCTTCCTACGAGCAGTACTTC. This encodes CASSPRYDSSYEQYF.

V usage is TRBV12-3 or TRBV12-4 and J usage is TRBJ1-3; D gene uncertain. Between the trimmed V and J ends, which lost 3 bases and 3 bases, there was a span of 6 bases. This CDR3 is built from 13 residues. The chain's CDR3 is CASSLRGGNTIYF. CDR3 DNA sequence: TGTGCCAGCAGTTTGAGAGGTGGAAACACCATATATTTT.

The chain joins TRBV7-2 to TRBJ1-1, with D unresolved. CDR3 size: 14 residues. Trimming removed 3 bases at V and 3 bases at J, with 11 bases between. The V gene's germline CDR1 is SGHTA and CDR2 FQGNSA. CDR3 amino acids: CASSLGQAHTEAFF. For the CDR3, the DNA is TGTGCCAGCAGCTTGGGTCAGGCCCACACTGAAGCTTTCTTT.